This T cell receptor beta chain was documented in a study of T cell clonotyping in hematopoietic cell transplantation. Study-wide points: Few recipient clonotypes overlapped donors; over 95% were de novo at given depth. Graft donor and pretransplant recipient Inverse Simpson Index values predicted broader posttransplant TCR diversity. Without cell sorting, CD4 versus CD8 contributions remain unresolved. After transplant, recipient diversity fell while pathologically expanded clonotypes grew through day 180.

This clone was counted once. What it recognizes is unknown. Here immunoSEQ multiplex PCR was the method, and the copy in TCRdb shows in-frame clones only, minus some. The sample includes approximately 44,000 clones, 94% of them seen just once. V gave up 0 bases and J gave up 1 base, with 16 bases separating them. Germline V gene sequence: CDR1 SGDLS, CDR2 YYNGEE. This CDR3 is built from 17 residues. Sample: peripheral blood mononuclear cells. This TCR was sampled from a woman aged 45-65 years in good health. Some clones in this sample may be carry-over from other donors' samples. This sequence joins TRBV9 and TRBJ1-1; D is possibly TRBD1 (5 bases). The CDR3 region has the DNA TGTGCCAGCAGCGTAGGGGGGTGGGGAGGGACGAACACTGAAGCTTTCTTT. Protein sequence: CASSVGGWGGTNTEAFF.